These 27 T cell receptor beta chains came from one sample sequenced in a study of cytomegalovirus exposure and HLA in healthy donors. It was with 60 Vbeta and 13 Jbeta primers that the PCR ran. Data came from immunoSEQ multiplex PCR; TCRdb stores just in-frame clones and leaves some out. The sample lists 110,000 to 150,000 clones, roughly 80% seen once, with approximately 4.1% in the top ten. Specimen: PBMCs. The source of these receptors is a man aged 35-49 years in good health and CMV-seronegative.

The J gene is TRBJ2-5, the V gene TRBV27; D gene unclear. The germline CDR1 and CDR2 sequences are MNHEY and SMNVEV (reference sequence). Deletions cut 6 bases from V and 2 bases from J, with 16 bases between. The CDR3 extends over 15 amino acids. For the CDR3, the DNA is TGTGCCAGCAGATCCTTCCTACAGTCTCAAGAGACCCAGTACTTC. It yields the protein CASRSFLQSQETQYF.

The chain combines TRBV5-1 with TRBJ2-5; 10 bases are a match to TRBD1. Germline V gives CDR1 SGHRS, CDR2 YFSETQ. Trimming at V came to 1 base and at J to 4 bases, leaving 7 bases not matched to a gene. This CDR3 has 16 amino acids. The CDR3 is CASSLFDRGLRETQYF. CDR3 bases: TGCGCCAGCAGCTTGTTTGACAGGGGGCTTCGAGAGACCCAGTACTTC.

The V call is TRBV6-6, the J call TRBJ2-7; the match to TRBD2 covers 7 bases. The CDR3 loop spans 15 amino acids. The germline CDR1 and CDR2 sequences are MNHNY and SVGAGI (reference sequence). The ends lost 2 bases at V and 2 bases at J; junction bases unmatched: 6. CDR3 amino acids: CASSYTTSPTYEQYF. CDR3 in DNA: TGTGCCAGCAGTTACACGACTAGCCCCACCTACGAGCAGTACTTC.

CDR3 nucleotide sequence: TGCGCCAGCAGCCAAGATGGAGCATACGAGCAGTACTTC. Translating it yields CASSQDGAYEQYF. The chain has TRBV4-3 and TRBJ2-7; D ambiguous. Germline V gene lookup returns CDR1 LGHNA and CDR2 YSLEER. The CDR3 runs to 13 residues. With 0 bases removed from V and 4 bases from J, the gap between germline ends came to 7 bases.

This chain's CDR3 is CASSSSGGALYEQYF. The CDR3 region has the DNA TGTGCCAGTAGTTCCTCGGGAGGGGCACTCTACGAGCAGTACTTC. The chain uses TRBV19 and TRBJ2-7; TRBD2 matches 8 bases. This CDR3 has 15 amino acids. Germline assignment: CDR1 LNHDA and CDR2 SQIVND (reference sequence). The junction had 9 bases not matched to a gene; V was cut back by 5 bases and J by 3 bases.

The V and J genes are TRBV19 and TRBJ1-5; TRBD1 matches 8 bases. The V gene end was trimmed by 1 base and the J gene end by 4 bases; junction bases not matched to a gene: 9. Germline V CDR1 and CDR2: LNHDA, SQIVND (reference sequence). The CDR3 is 17 amino acids. Here the CDR3 reads CASSIAPGQDGNQPQHF. CDR3 coding DNA: TGTGCCAGTAGTATAGCCCCGGGACAGGACGGAAATCAGCCCCAGCATTTT.

V and J are TRBV9 and TRBJ1-1, with a weak D call TRBD1 (6 bases). The CDR3 extends over 13 amino acids. CDR1 is SGDLS, CDR2 YYNGEE, per germline. The V end lost 2 bases, the J end lost 7 bases, and 12 bases lay between the germline ends. The CDR3 nucleotides are TGTGCCAGCAGCGTGCGGGGGGGCAGTGAAGCTTTCTTT. Translating it yields CASSVRGGSEAFF.

The count of this clone is one. This chain uses TRBV27 with TRBJ2-7; 8 bases line up with TRBD1. The CDR3 has 14 residues. V was pared by 2 bases and J by 12 bases, with 12 bases of the junction left unmatched. CDR1 and CDR2 (germline): MNHEY, SMNVEV (reference sequence). CDR3 sequence reads: CASSLVLDRDPLYF. In nucleotides, the CDR3 is TGTGCCAGCAGTTTAGTCCTGGACAGGGACCCCTTGTACTTC.

The V and J genes are TRBV5-4 and TRBJ2-1; 7 nucleotides align to TRBD1. The CDR3 length is 13 residues. V trimming: 4 bases; J trimming: 7 bases; junction bases outside the gene matches: 5. Germline V gene lookup returns CDR1 SGHNT and CDR2 YYREEE (reference sequence). Here the CDR3 DNA reads TGTGCCAGCAGCGGGACGGACAGGAATGAGCAGTTCTTC. As protein: CASSGTDRNEQFF.

This clone came up once. The V and J genes are TRBV7-8 and TRBJ2-5; 8 bases are shared with TRBD2. This CDR3 contains 13 residues. Trimming cost V 4 bases and J 6 bases; bases outside gene matches: 4. Looked up from germline, CDR1 is SGHVS and CDR2 is FQNEAQ. The CDR3 coding sequence is TGTGCCAGCAGCTCGGGGGGGGAAAAGACCCAGTACTTC. As protein: CASSSGGEKTQYF.

V usage is TRBV7-9 and J usage is TRBJ1-4; D may be TRBD1 (6 bases). Germline CDR1 reads SEHNR; CDR2 reads FQNEAQ (reference sequence). V was cut by 1 base and J by 5 bases, with 11 bases left in between. The CDR3 runs to 15 residues. The CDR3 region is CASSLGGGTNEKLFF. The CDR3 DNA sequence: TGTGCCAGCAGCTTAGGGGGGGGCACAAATGAAAAACTGTTTTTT.

This clone was seen more than once but under ten times. The chain combines TRBV5-1 with TRBJ2-1, with 11 positions matching TRBD1. Germline values: CDR1 SGHRS, CDR2 YFSETQ. The CDR3 runs to 15 residues. The V segment lost 4 bases and the J segment 7 bases; nucleotides outside the gene matches: 7. As DNA, the CDR3 is TGCGCCAGCAGCCCGGGCGGACAGGGGGCAAATGAGCAGTTCTTC. It encodes CASSPGGQGANEQFF.

The chain recombines TRBV5-6 with TRBJ1-2; no clear D gene. The CDR3 consists of 17 residues. V was clipped by 2 bases and J by 0 bases, with 17 bases between them. The V gene's germline CDR1 is SGHDT and CDR2 YYEEEE. The CDR3 here is CASSLVGVQIANYGYTF. CDR3 nucleotide sequence: TGTGCCAGCAGCTTAGTGGGAGTCCAAATTGCTAACTATGGCTACACCTTC. Supplemented by reference TRBV5-6 and TRBJ1-2, the full variable domain reads DAGVTQSPTHLIKTRGQQVTLRCSPKSGHDTVSWYQQALGQGPQFIFQYYEEEERQRGNFPDRFSGHQFPNYSSELNVNALLLGDSALYLCASSLVGVQIANYGYTFGSGTRLTVV.

The chain carries TRBV10-1 and TRBJ1-1; 8 bases line up with TRBD1. This CDR3 has 12 residues. J gave up 10 bases and V 4 bases, and 5 bases lay outside the gene matches. Germline CDR1 is WNHNN and CDR2 is SYGVQD (reference sequence). The CDR3 bases are TGCGCCAGCAGTGGACAGGGGTTTCGAGCTTTCTTT. Its protein is CASSGQGFRAFF.

This CDR3 reads CASRPGDRVYGYTF. The CDR3 nucleotides read TGTGCCAGCCGGCCTGGGGACAGGGTCTATGGCTACACCTTC. The genes are TRBV27 and TRBJ1-2; 9 bases line up with TRBD1. Germline lookup yields CDR1 MNHEY and CDR2 SMNVEV (reference sequence). Trimming removed 8 bases from V and 4 bases from J; junction bases left unmatched: 8. The CDR3 is 14 residues long.

This chain links TRBV7-2 with TRBJ1-2; the D is unclear. Germline V gives CDR1 SGHTA, CDR2 FQGNSA. The germline V and J ends were trimmed by 2 bases and 8 bases, with 12 bases remaining between them. The CDR3 is 13 residues long. The CDR3 coding sequence is TGTGCCAGCAGCTTAATTTCGGGGAGGGGCTACACCTTC. Translated: CASSLISGRGYTF.

This chain joins TRBV7-9 and TRBJ1-2, with 10 bases identical to TRBD1. The length of the CDR3 is 16 residues. J lost 5 bases, V lost 1 base, and 7 bases had no gene match. In germline, CDR1 is SEHNR, CDR2 FQNEAQ (reference sequence). DNA of the CDR3: TGTGCCAGCAGCTTAGGCGACAGGGGGCAAGGGTATGGCTACACCTTC. Its translation is CASSLGDRGQGYGYTF.

The CDR3 sequence is CASRSGGYTDTQYF. DNA for the CDR3: TGTGCCAGTAGAAGTGGGGGGTACACAGATACGCAGTATTTT. This chain joins TRBV19 and TRBJ2-3, with TRBD2 as a possible D gene (6 bases). The CDR3 runs to 14 residues. Trimming took off 6 bases at V and 2 bases at J, with 12 bases between the two ends. Germline V gives CDR1 LNHDA, CDR2 SQIVND (reference sequence).

The CDR3 DNA reads as TGCAGCGTTACCGGGGGGGGAGTGAACACTGAAGCTTTCTTT. It codes for CSVTGGGVNTEAFF. The chain is built from TRBV29-1 and TRBJ1-1; D might be TRBD1 (5 bases). Trimming took off 5 bases at V and 0 bases at J, with 13 bases between the two ends. Germline values: CDR1 SQVTM, CDR2 ANQGSEA. The CDR3 contains 14 residues.

The chain links TRBV18 to TRBJ1-5; TRBD1 agrees at 7 bases. J was trimmed by 3 bases and V by 3 bases; bases with no gene match: 5. CDR1 is KGHSH, CDR2 LQKENI, per germline. This CDR3 is 15 amino acids long. The CDR3 region is CASSPSQGNNQPQHF. The CDR3, as DNA: TGTGCCAGCTCACCTTCACAGGGGAACAATCAGCCCCAGCATTTT.

The chain uses TRBV7-9 and TRBJ2-5, with 7 bases fitting TRBD2. Germline trimming cut 1 base from V and 1 base from J; bases unmatched to any gene: 9. The V gene's germline CDR1 is SEHNR and CDR2 FQNEAQ (reference sequence). This CDR3 has 17 amino acids. The CDR3 nucleotides are TGTGCCAGCAGCTTAGAGTCACTAGCGCCGGCCCAAGAGACCCAGTACTTC. Protein: CASSLESLAPAQETQYF.

The chain joins TRBV10-2 to TRBJ2-1; TRBD2 aligns across 8 bases. Unmatched junction bases numbered 8, after V lost 5 bases and J lost 5 bases. From germline, CDR1 is WSHSY and CDR2 SAAADI. The CDR3 extends over 15 amino acids. The CDR3 region is CASSFHSGADNEQFF. For the CDR3, the DNA is TGCGCCAGCAGTTTCCATAGCGGGGCCGACAATGAGCAGTTCTTC.

J is TRBJ2-2 and V is TRBV9; D call uncertain. Germline assignment: CDR1 SGDLS and CDR2 YYNGEE. Trimming removed 1 base at V and 2 bases at J, with 12 bases between. The CDR3 length is 16 residues. CDR3 sequence reads: CASSVLEAPNTGELFF. As DNA, the CDR3 is TGTGCCAGCAGCGTATTAGAGGCGCCCAACACCGGGGAGCTGTTTTTT.

The chain uses TRBV19 and TRBJ1-5; D is unresolved. The CDR3 runs 14 residues. Germline-derived CDR1 and CDR2 are LNHDA and SQIVND (reference sequence). V lost 4 bases and J lost 5, with 12 bases in between. CDR3 in amino acids: CASSTQQSYQPQHF. The CDR3 region has the DNA TGTGCCAGTAGTACTCAACAGAGCTATCAGCCCCAGCATTTT. The variable domain in full, completed from reference TRBV19 and TRBJ1-5, reads DGGITQSPKYLFRKEGQNVTLSCEQNLNHDAMYWYRQDPGQGLRLIYYSQIVNDFQKGDIAEGYSVSREKKESFPLTVTSAQKNPTAFYLCASSTQQSYQPQHFGDGTRLSIL.

The chain recombines TRBV6-6 with TRBJ1-1; unclear D gene. CDR1 is MNHNY and CDR2 is SVGAGI in the germline V gene (reference sequence). Trimming stripped 2 bases from V and 1 base from J, with 14 bases between. The CDR3 has 16 amino acids. CDR3 sequence (DNA): TGTGCCAGCAGTTACATGGTAGGCCTAGGGAACACTGAAGCTTTCTTT. It is translated as CASSYMVGLGNTEAFF.

This clone was seen only once. The rearrangement joins TRBV2 to TRBJ2-1; D is undetermined. This CDR3 has 13 residues. The V end lost 3 bases, the J end lost 2 bases, and 5 bases lay between the germline ends. Per germline, CDR1 SNHLY and CDR2 FYNNEI. DNA for the CDR3: TGTGCCAGCAGTGACAGTACCTACAATGAGCAGTTCTTC. It yields the protein CASSDSTYNEQFF.

This clone has just one count. The rearrangement links TRBV7-2 to TRBJ2-1; 13 bases align to TRBD2. The CDR3 has 16 amino acids. Germline CDR1 is SGHTA and CDR2 is FQGNSA. The junction had 7 bases not matched to a gene; V was cut back by 4 bases and J by 7 bases. CDR3 in amino acids: CASSSPGLAGRNEQFF. For the CDR3, the DNA is TGTGCCAGCAGCTCACCGGGACTAGCGGGGAGAAATGAGCAGTTCTTC.